These 2 T cell receptor beta chains were all obtained from the same sample, sequenced in a study of blood T cell repertoires in COVID-19. Here immunoSEQ multiplex PCR was the method, and the copy in TCRdb shows in-frame clones only, minus some. The sample holds around 250,000 clones, around 83% seen once. The sample taken for sequencing was peripheral blood. These receptors all come from a man older than 75 with acute or convalescent COVID-19.

The chain combines TRBV6-5 with TRBJ2-3; 7 bases agree with TRBD1. CDR1 MNHEY and CDR2 SVGAGI come from the germline V gene. The CDR3 has 15 amino acids. V lost 7 bases to trimming and J lost 2 bases; unmatched junction nucleotides: 9. The DNA of the CDR3 is TGTGCCAGCACAAACCTACAGGGGAACACAGATACGCAGTATTTT. This codes for CASTNLQGNTDTQYF.

This clone was picked up a small number of times. V is TRBV25-1 and J is TRBJ2-3; no clear D. Trimming removed 4 bases from V and 5 bases from J, with 10 bases in between. The CDR3 spans 13 residues. CDR1 MGHDK and CDR2 SYGVNS come from the germline V gene. DNA of the CDR3: TGTGCCAGCAGTGCTTCCCTTATAGATACGCAGTATTTT. Amino acids: CASSASLIDTQYF.